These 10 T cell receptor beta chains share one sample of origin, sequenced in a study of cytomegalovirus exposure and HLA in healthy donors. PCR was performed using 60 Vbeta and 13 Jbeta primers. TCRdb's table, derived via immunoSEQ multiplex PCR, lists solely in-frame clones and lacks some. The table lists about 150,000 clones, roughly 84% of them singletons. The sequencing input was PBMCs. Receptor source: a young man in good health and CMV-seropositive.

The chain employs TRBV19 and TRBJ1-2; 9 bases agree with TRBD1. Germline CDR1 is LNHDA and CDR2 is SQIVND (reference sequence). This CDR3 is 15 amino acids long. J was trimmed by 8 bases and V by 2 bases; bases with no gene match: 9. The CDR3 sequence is CASSITGTGKEGYTF. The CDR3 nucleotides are TGTGCCAGTAGTATAACCGGGACAGGGAAGGAGGGCTACACCTTC.

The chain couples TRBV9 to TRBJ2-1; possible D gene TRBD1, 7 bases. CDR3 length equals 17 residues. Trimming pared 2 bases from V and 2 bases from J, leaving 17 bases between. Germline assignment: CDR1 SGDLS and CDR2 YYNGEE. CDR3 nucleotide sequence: TGTGCCAGCAGCGTCTACTCAGGGGGGATGACCTACAATGAGCAGTTCTTC. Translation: CASSVYSGGMTYNEQFF.

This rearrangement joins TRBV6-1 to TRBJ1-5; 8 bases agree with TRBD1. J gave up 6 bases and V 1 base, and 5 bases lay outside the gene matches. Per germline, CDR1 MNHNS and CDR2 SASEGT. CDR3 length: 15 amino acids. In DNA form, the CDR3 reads TGTGCCAGCAGTGAAGTGGGCAGGGGGCCTCAGCCCCAGCATTTT. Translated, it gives CASSEVGRGPQPQHF.

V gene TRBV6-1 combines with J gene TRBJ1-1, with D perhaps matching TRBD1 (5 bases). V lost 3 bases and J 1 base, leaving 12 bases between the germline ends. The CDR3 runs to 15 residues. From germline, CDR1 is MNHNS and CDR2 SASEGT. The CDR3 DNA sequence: TGTGCCAGCAGTGACGACAGTTTCGGGAACACTGAAGCTTTCTTT. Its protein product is CASSDDSFGNTEAFF.

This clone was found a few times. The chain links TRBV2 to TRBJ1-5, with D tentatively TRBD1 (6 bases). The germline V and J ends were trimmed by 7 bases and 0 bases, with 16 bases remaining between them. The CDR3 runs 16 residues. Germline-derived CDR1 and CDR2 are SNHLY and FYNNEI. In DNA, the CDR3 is TGTGCCAGCAATACACAGGGCCGCTATAGCAATCAGCCCCAGCATTTT. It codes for CASNTQGRYSNQPQHF.

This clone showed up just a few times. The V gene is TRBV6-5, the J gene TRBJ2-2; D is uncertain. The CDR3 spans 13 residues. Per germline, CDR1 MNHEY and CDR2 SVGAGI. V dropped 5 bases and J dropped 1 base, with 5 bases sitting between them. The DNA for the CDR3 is TGTGCCAGCAGTCACATGAACACCGGGGAGCTGTTTTTT. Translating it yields CASSHMNTGELFF.

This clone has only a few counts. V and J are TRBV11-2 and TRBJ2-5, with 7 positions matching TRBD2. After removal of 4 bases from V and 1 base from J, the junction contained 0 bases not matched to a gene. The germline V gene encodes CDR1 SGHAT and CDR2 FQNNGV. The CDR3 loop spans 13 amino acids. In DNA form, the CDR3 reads TGTGCCAGCAGCTCGGGGGGCCAAGAGACCCAGTACTTC. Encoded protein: CASSSGGQETQYF.

The DNA for the CDR3 is TGTGCCAGCAGTGAGGTGACTAGCGGGGGCTACGAGCAGTACTTC. Translation: CASSEVTSGGYEQYF. The chain recombines TRBV25-1 with TRBJ2-7, with 12 nucleotides matching TRBD2. This CDR3 region has 15 residues. After removal of 3 bases from V and 3 bases from J, the junction contained 3 bases not matched to a gene. Germline CDR1 reads MGHDK; CDR2 reads SYGVNS.

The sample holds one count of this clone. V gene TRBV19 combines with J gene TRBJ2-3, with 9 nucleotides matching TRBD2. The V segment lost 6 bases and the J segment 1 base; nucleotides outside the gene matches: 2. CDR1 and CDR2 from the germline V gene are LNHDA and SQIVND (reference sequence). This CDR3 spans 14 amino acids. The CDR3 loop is CASRRTSGTDTQYF. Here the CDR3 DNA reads TGTGCCAGTAGAAGGACTAGCGGCACAGATACGCAGTATTTT.

DNA for the CDR3: TGCGCCAGCAGCTGGAGAAGGGGCGACACCGGGGAGCTGTTTTTT. This gives the protein CASSWRRGDTGELFF. The chain combines TRBV10-1 with TRBJ2-2; tentatively, D is TRBD1 (5 bases). V was shortened by 6 bases and J by 3 bases, with 14 bases between the two germline ends. CDR1 and CDR2 from the germline V gene are WNHNN and SYGVQD (reference sequence). The CDR3 has 15 residues.